The next 16 T cell receptor beta chains were all read from a single sample in a study of blood T cells in healthy people across ages. Primed by a sample-barcoded 5' primer and a J-beta primer mix, a second PCR proceeded for 7 to 11 cycles. MiXCR was run by TCRdb on the 5' RACE reads, yielding one entry per CDR3 protein. Of about 780,000 distinct CDR3 sequences in the sample, around 45% were seen once. Sequenced: blood. All receptors derive from an elderly man in good health.

This clonotype was observed a few times. The rearrangement links TRBV7-6 to TRBJ1-4, with 8 nucleotides matching TRBD1. The germline CDR1 and CDR2 sequences are SGHVS and FNYEAQ. The V and J ends lost 5 bases and 2 bases, in that order; junction bases with no gene match: 10. This CDR3 comprises 17 residues. This CDR3 is CASSRTGSGWTNEKLFF. In DNA, the CDR3 is TGTGCCAGCAGCCGGACAGGGAGTGGTTGGACTAATGAAAAACTGTTTTTT.

The DNA for the CDR3 is TGTGCCAGCAGCACAAACCAGGACGGAACCTACGAGCAGTACTTC. Translated, it gives CASSTNQDGTYEQYF. The chain employs TRBV27 and TRBJ2-7; D unresolved. Germline CDR1 MNHEY, CDR2 SMNVEV (reference sequence). Trimming took off 6 bases at V and 2 bases at J, with 17 bases between the two ends. The CDR3 totals 15 residues.

The CDR3 DNA follows: TGTGCCAGCAGTTTAGACAGGGTACTGGGTACCTATGGCTACACCTTC. As protein: CASSLDRVLGTYGYTF. The genes are TRBV6-6 and TRBJ1-2; TRBD1 matches 7 bases. V was pared by 4 bases and J by 4 bases, with 12 bases of the junction left unmatched. The germline V gene has CDR1 MNHNY and CDR2 SVGAGI (reference sequence). This CDR3 has 16 amino acids.

The chain combines TRBV20-1 with TRBJ1-5; 10 positions agree with TRBD1. This CDR3 contains 14 residues. V lost 5 bases to trimming and J lost 1 base; unmatched junction nucleotides: 2. Germline V gene sequence: CDR1 DFQATT, CDR2 SNEGSKA (reference sequence). The CDR3 DNA is TGCAGTGCTCCGACAGGGGGCAGCAATCAGCCCCAGCATTTT. It is translated as CSAPTGGSNQPQHF.

This clonotype was recorded a few times. This chain connects TRBV3-1 to TRBJ1-1; tentatively, D is TRBD1 (5 bases). The CDR3 is 16 amino acids. Germline values: CDR1 LGHDT, CDR2 YNNKEL (reference sequence). V was trimmed by 4 bases and J by 1 base, leaving 16 bases between them. DNA for the CDR3: TGTGCCAGCAGCCCCAGCGATCGGGGGTCGAACACTGAAGCTTTCTTT. Its translation is CASSPSDRGSNTEAFF.

The V call is TRBV4-1, the J call TRBJ2-2, with 7 bases identical to TRBD1. CDR1 is MGHRA, CDR2 YSYEKL, per germline. Germline trimming cut 3 bases from V and 4 bases from J; bases unmatched to any gene: 8. The CDR3 is 16 residues long. The CDR3 DNA reads TGCGCCAGCAGCCAGACCGGGACAGTCTCCACCGGGGAGCTGTTTTTT. It specifies CASSQTGTVSTGELFF.

The chain uses TRBV20-1 and TRBJ2-1; TRBD2 matches 7 bases. The CDR3 covers 14 residues. V trimming: 5 bases; J trimming: 5 bases; junction bases outside the gene matches: 9. Germline assignment: CDR1 DFQATT and CDR2 SNEGSKA (reference sequence). CDR3 in DNA: TGCAGTGCTGCGGCAGCGGGAACCGACAATGAGCAGTTCTTC. Its protein is CSAAAAGTDNEQFF.

A few counts support this clonotype. The J gene is TRBJ2-1, the V gene TRBV5-1; 8 bases agree with TRBD2. Germline V CDR1 and CDR2: SGHRS, YFSETQ. Trimming cost V 4 bases and J 2 bases; bases outside gene matches: 8. The CDR3 contains 16 residues. The CDR3 region has the DNA TGCGCCAGCAGCCCCGGAGGGGGACTAGCCTACAATGAGCAGTTCTTC. Translating gives CASSPGGGLAYNEQFF. The full variable domain, completed using reference TRBV5-1 and TRBJ2-1, is KAGVTQTPRYLIKTRGQQVTLSCSPISGHRSVSWYQQTPGQGLQFLFEYFSETQRNKGNFPGRFSGRQFSNSRSEMNVSTLELGDSALYLCASSPGGGLAYNEQFFGPGTRLTVL.

This clonotype showed up just a few times. A read error may be the cause here, since a much bigger clone is one base away. The rearrangement uses TRBV29-1 and TRBJ2-5; D is ambiguous. Per germline, CDR1 SQVTM and CDR2 ANQGSEA. CDR3 length equals 15 residues. V lost 2 bases and J lost 11, with 24 bases in between. CDR3 protein: CSVEYSRLTNNEQYF. As DNA, the CDR3 is TGCAGCGTTGAATATTCTAGACTTACCAACAATGAGCAGTACTTC.

About this clonotype itself: One end of the junction varies from germline; a read error may be responsible. The chain has TRBV7-9 and TRBJ2-6; D not resolved. The CDR3 runs to 16 residues. Germline V lookup: CDR1 SEHNR, CDR2 FQNEAQ (reference sequence). CDR3 region: CASSKTGNSGTNVLTF. CDR3 DNA: TGTGCCAGCAGCAAGACTGGGAATTCTGGGACCAACGTCCTGACTTTC.

The genes are TRBV20-1 and TRBJ1-5; tentatively, D is TRBD1 (5 bases). Looked up from germline, CDR1 is DFQATT and CDR2 is SNEGSKA (reference sequence). This CDR3 region has 14 residues. V was cut by 3 bases and J by 4 bases, with 13 bases left in between. The CDR3 here is CSASSNRGNQPQHF. CDR3 DNA: TGCAGTGCTAGTTCTAATAGGGGTAATCAGCCCCAGCATTTT.

The chain employs TRBV20-1 and TRBJ2-3; D gene uncertain. Trimming removed 6 bases at V and 1 base at J, with 11 bases between. This CDR3 has 13 amino acids. CDR1 DFQATT and CDR2 SNEGSKA come from the germline V gene (reference sequence). DNA for the CDR3: TGCAGTGCCCCCCTGGACGGCACAGATACGCAGTATTTT. Protein product: CSAPLDGTDTQYF.

The chain joins TRBV2 to TRBJ2-1; TRBD2 agrees at 10 bases. The J call could be wrong; TRBJ2-7 is a better fit for the DNA end. The germline gives CDR1 SNHLY, CDR2 FYNNEI. The length of the CDR3 is 20 residues. This chain's CDR3 is CASSLQGEATSGSETYEQYF. The CDR3 nucleotides are TGTGCCAGCAGCCTCCAGGGAGAGGCGACTAGCGGGTCAGAAACCTACGAGCAGTACTTC.

The chain recombines TRBV5-6 with TRBJ2-5; 7 bases line up with TRBD2. V lost 0 bases and J lost 1; bases outside the gene matches: 3. Germline V gene lookup returns CDR1 SGHDT and CDR2 YYEEEE. The CDR3 loop spans 15 amino acids. CDR3 sequence (DNA): TGTGCCAGCAGCTTGGCCAGCGGGGCCCAAGAGACCCAGTACTTC. Its translation: CASSLASGAQETQYF.

In regard to this clonotype: The junction shows a germline mismatch at one end, possibly a read error. The chain joins TRBV29-1 to TRBJ1-2, with TRBD1 matching over 9 bases. The CDR3 consists of 16 residues. Germline CDR1 SQVTM, CDR2 ANQGSEA. CDR3 residues: CGVGDQQGARSGGYTF. The CDR3 coding sequence is TGCGGCGTTGGGGACCAACAGGGGGCGCGTTCAGGGGGCTACACCTTC.

This clonotype was seen only once. This chain uses TRBV7-2 with TRBJ1-6, with 8 bases identical to TRBD1. This CDR3 comprises 15 residues. Germline trimming cut 3 bases from V and 7 bases from J; bases unmatched to any gene: 5. In germline, CDR1 is SGHTA, CDR2 FQGNSA. The CDR3 protein is CASSFGRTGNSPLHF. For the CDR3, the DNA is TGTGCCAGCAGCTTCGGAAGGACAGGGAATTCACCCCTCCACTTT.